This T cell receptor beta chain was observed in a study of T-cell memory formation after mild COVID-19. Whole-study context: The study found TCR clusters largely donor specific. Whole-study results and caveats: Contracting clones from day 15 to 85 showed balanced CD4/CD8; later expanders favored CD4+. The second-wave clones peaking on day 37 were not confirmed as SARS-CoV-2-specific.

This clonotype was recorded at least ten times. The antigen is unknown. 5'RACE primed from the constant segment yielded TCR alpha and TCR beta cDNA libraries bearing sample barcodes and UMIs. Each CDR3 protein is one row after TCRdb ran MiXCR on the 5' RACE reads. The sample has approximately 500,000 distinct CDR3 sequences, nearly 25% seen once. V gave up 2 bases and J gave up 13 bases, with 21 bases separating them. CDR1 and CDR2 from the germline V gene are SGHVS and FNYEAQ. This CDR3 is 15 amino acids long. The chain couples TRBV7-6 to TRBJ2-1; D call uncertain. Sequencing input: PBMCs or a T cell subset sorted from them (not recorded which). The TCR was taken from an adult woman who had mild COVID-19 (a few samples of this study predate the infection). Cell type and time point are not known. The CDR3 DNA follows: TGTGCCAGCAGCTTAACCCGACCCCCCACAGTTCACCAGTTCTTC. It encodes CASSLTRPPTVHQFF. Complete variable domain (other parts from reference TRBV7-6 and TRBJ2-1): GAGVSQSPRYKVTKRGQDVALRCDPISGHVSLYWYRQALGQGPEFLTYFNYEAQQDKSGLPNDRFSAERPEGSISTLTIQRTEQRDSAMYRCASSLTRPPTVHQFFGPGTRLTVL.